Shown below are 25 T cell receptor beta chains from a single sample sequenced in a study of blood T cell repertoires in COVID-19. TCRdb's copy holds only in-frame clones and misses some; the assay was immunoSEQ multiplex PCR. The table shows fewer than 20,000 clones, with roughly 87% occurring only once. Sequenced sample: peripheral blood. These receptors were obtained from a human donor in a cohort sampled during active COVID-19. The donor label of this sample is uncertain.

The chain has TRBV18 and TRBJ1-3; a possible D gene is TRBD1 (6 bases). This CDR3 has 16 amino acids. Germline loops: CDR1 KGHSH, CDR2 LQKENI. V was pared by 0 bases and J by 3 bases, with 12 bases between. The CDR3, as DNA: TGTGCCAGCTCACCACCGGGCAGGGGTGATGGAAACACCATATATTTT. This sequence encodes CASSPPGRGDGNTIYF.

This chain links TRBV24-1 with TRBJ2-7, with a possible D match to TRBD2 (7 bases). The CDR3 consists of 14 residues. CDR1 KGHDR and CDR2 SFDVKD come from the germline V gene. The ends were cut back, 6 bases at V and 5 bases at J, with 16 bases in the middle. In DNA form, the CDR3 reads TGTGCCACCAGTTCCGGCGGGGGCTTCGACGAGCAGTACTTC. It encodes CATSSGGGFDEQYF.

The chain joins TRBV5-4 to TRBJ1-2, with D possibly being TRBD1 (6 bases). Trimming left V 3 bases short and J 4 bases short, with 7 bases between. Germline V gene sequence: CDR1 SGHNT, CDR2 YYREEE (reference sequence). The CDR3 spans 12 residues. CDR3 DNA: TGTGCCAGCAGCTCGGACAGCTATGGCTACACCTTC. This codes for CASSSDSYGYTF. The full variable domain, its missing parts supplied by reference TRBV5-4 and TRBJ1-2, is ETGVTQSPTHLIKTRGQQVTLRCSSQSGHNTVSWYQQALGQGPQFIFQYYREEENGRGNFPPRFSGLQFPNYSSELNVNALELDDSALYLCASSSDSYGYTFGSGTRLTVV.

The V and J genes are TRBV6-5 and TRBJ2-7; 11 bases agree with TRBD2. Trimming removed 6 bases from V and 3 bases from J; junction bases left unmatched: 7. The CDR3 sequence is 15 residues long. CDR1 and CDR2 from the germline V gene are MNHEY and SVGAGI. The CDR3 region is CASRVAGGLDYEQYF. CDR3 nucleotides: TGTGCCAGCAGGGTAGCGGGGGGGTTGGACTACGAGCAGTACTTC.

This clone has more than one count but fewer than ten. The rearrangement joins TRBV9 to TRBJ2-3, with TRBD2 matching 10 bases. CDR1 and CDR2 (germline): SGDLS, YYNGEE. The CDR3 extends over 16 amino acids. V lost 4 bases and J lost 1; bases outside the gene matches: 6. DNA for the CDR3: TGTGCCAGCAGCCATTCTAGCGGGAGTGGCACAGATACGCAGTATTTT. Residues: CASSHSSGSGTDTQYF.

This rearrangement joins TRBV6-5 to TRBJ1-1, with TRBD1 as a possible D gene (5 bases). Germline V CDR1 and CDR2: MNHEY, SVGAGI. The CDR3 is 15 residues long. The V and J ends lost 1 base and 1 base respectively, with 10 bases between them. CDR3 sequence (DNA): TGTGCCAGCAGTTACTGGGGCAGTCCGAACACTGAAGCTTTCTTT. Encoded protein: CASSYWGSPNTEAFF.

This clone has only a few counts. This chain links TRBV11-2 with TRBJ2-1; D unresolved. Per the germline V gene, CDR1 is SGHAT and CDR2 is FQNNGV. This CDR3 region has 11 residues. With 5 bases removed from V and 10 bases from J, the gap between germline ends came to 9 bases. Here the CDR3 DNA reads TGTGCCAGCAGCGGTGCAGGCGAGCAGTTCTTC. Encoded protein: CASSGAGEQFF. The entire variable domain, with the rest obtained from reference TRBV11-2 and TRBJ2-1, is as follows: EAGVAQSPRYKIIEKRQSVAFWCNPISGHATLYWYQQILGQGPKLLIQFQNNGVVDDSQLPKDRFSAERLKGVDSTLKIQPAKLEDSAVYLCASSGAGEQFFGPGTRLTVL.

The rearrangement joins TRBV11-2 to TRBJ2-1; the match to TRBD2 covers 9 bases. CDR3 length: 17 residues. The germline V gene has CDR1 SGHAT and CDR2 FQNNGV. V was clipped by 5 bases and J by 3 bases; unmatched bases: 11. The CDR3 protein is CASSLHPASGVYNEQFF. The CDR3 bases are TGTGCCAGCAGCCTGCATCCCGCTAGCGGGGTCTACAATGAGCAGTTCTTC.

V gene TRBV6-6 combines with J gene TRBJ1-2; 9 positions agree with TRBD1. From germline, CDR1 is MNHNY and CDR2 SVGAGI (reference sequence). Unmatched junction bases numbered 7, after V lost 5 bases and J lost 0 bases. The CDR3 loop spans 16 amino acids. CDR3 loop: CASSLSGTGTNYGYTF. CDR3 nucleotide sequence: TGTGCCAGCAGTCTCTCCGGGACAGGGACTAACTATGGCTACACCTTC.

This chain connects TRBV27 to TRBJ2-7; 7 positions agree with TRBD2. V lost 4 bases, J lost 1 base, and 7 bases stayed unmatched. Germline CDR1 and CDR2: MNHEY and SMNVEV (reference sequence). The CDR3 extends over 15 amino acids. The CDR3 protein is CASSSERGSSYEQYF. CDR3 DNA sequence: TGTGCCAGCAGTTCCGAGCGGGGCAGTTCCTACGAGCAGTACTTC.

J is TRBJ1-1 and V is TRBV5-6; D uncertain. The CDR3 has 13 amino acids. The germline V and J ends were trimmed by 7 bases and 0 bases, with 10 bases remaining between them. Germline V gene lookup returns CDR1 SGHDT and CDR2 YYEEEE. CDR3 region: CASGRTMNTEAFF. In DNA, the CDR3 is TGTGCCAGCGGGAGAACTATGAACACTGAAGCTTTCTTT.

V gene TRBV6-5 combines with J gene TRBJ1-1; D might be TRBD1 (5 bases). The CDR3 loop spans 15 amino acids. Looked up from germline, CDR1 is MNHEY and CDR2 is SVGAGI. Trimming shortened V by 9 bases and J by 5 bases, and 22 bases separated the two germline ends. CDR3: CASMERRGEGTEAFF. The CDR3 DNA sequence: TGTGCCAGTATGGAGAGAAGGGGCGAAGGGACTGAAGCTTTCTTT.

The chain has TRBV7-2 and TRBJ2-7; D remains ambiguous. The V and J ends lost 1 base and 0 bases respectively, with 10 bases between them. CDR1 is SGHTA, CDR2 FQGNSA, per germline. CDR3 length equals 15 residues. DNA of the CDR3: TGTGCCAGCAGCTTAGGGGCCGACAACTCCTACGAGCAGTACTTC. It yields the protein CASSLGADNSYEQYF.

The chain combines TRBV3-1 (or the pseudogene TRBV3-2) with TRBJ2-3; 7 nucleotides line up with TRBD1. The CDR3 length is 14 residues. With 3 bases clipped from V and 6 bases from J, the junction kept 6 bases outside the gene matches. Looked up from germline, CDR1 is LGHDT and CDR2 is YNNKEL (reference sequence). The CDR3 here is CASSHPGQHDTQYF. The CDR3 DNA sequence: TGTGCCAGCAGCCACCCGGGACAGCATGATACGCAGTATTTT.

The chain combines TRBV11-2 with TRBJ1-2; D is ambiguous. This CDR3 region has 14 residues. V was clipped by 5 bases and J by 8 bases, with 18 bases between them. Germline CDR1 is SGHAT and CDR2 is FQNNGV. CDR3 in DNA: TGTGCCAGCAGCGGCCTCTTTCGGGGAAACGGCTACACCTTC. It encodes CASSGLFRGNGYTF.

The chain carries TRBV7-9 and TRBJ2-3, with a possible D match to TRBD1 (6 bases). Between the trimmed V and J ends, which lost 4 bases and 0 bases, there was a span of 11 bases. CDR1 and CDR2 (germline): SEHNR, FQNEAQ (reference sequence). This CDR3 comprises 15 residues. CDR3 protein: CASSSWGPSTDTQYF. CDR3 nucleotide sequence: TGTGCCAGCAGCTCATGGGGGCCAAGCACAGATACGCAGTATTTT.

The J gene is TRBJ1-2, the V gene TRBV3-1 (or the pseudogene TRBV3-2); a possible D gene is TRBD1 (6 bases). Germline values: CDR1 LGHDT, CDR2 YNNKEL (reference sequence). CDR3 length: 14 residues. V dropped 4 bases and J dropped 2 bases, with 11 bases sitting between them. This chain's CDR3 is CASSRWTENYGYTF. The CDR3 bases are TGTGCCAGCAGCCGTTGGACAGAAAACTATGGCTACACCTTC.

Only one count was recorded for this clone. The V call is TRBV2, the J call TRBJ2-7, with TRBD2 as a possible D gene (6 bases). In germline, CDR1 is SNHLY, CDR2 FYNNEI. The CDR3 extends over 13 amino acids. V lost 5 bases and J 0 bases, leaving 8 bases between the germline ends. The DNA for the CDR3 is TGTGCCAGCAGTCTCGGGAGCTCCTACGAGCAGTACTTC. This gives the protein CASSLGSSYEQYF.

The chain employs TRBV9 and TRBJ2-3; 10 bases are shared with TRBD2. V lost 4 bases, J lost 4 bases, and 6 bases stayed unmatched. The CDR3 has 15 residues. CDR1 is SGDLS and CDR2 is YYNGEE in the germline V gene. The CDR3 bases are TGTGCCAGCAGCCCCACTAGCGGGAAGGCAGATACGCAGTATTTT. It is translated as CASSPTSGKADTQYF. The whole variable domain, remainder taken from reference TRBV9 and TRBJ2-3, is DSGVTQTPKHLITATGQRVTLRCSPRSGDLSVYWYQQSLDQGLQFLIQYYNGEERAKGNILERFSAQQFPDLHSELNLSSLELGDSALYFCASSPTSGKADTQYFGPGTRLTVL.

The CDR3 loop reads CASSERGRRTDTQYF. CDR3 nucleotide sequence: TGTGCCAGCAGCGAGCGGGGACGGAGAACAGATACGCAGTATTTT. The J gene is TRBJ2-3, the V gene TRBV3-1 (or the pseudogene TRBV3-2), with 7 positions matching TRBD2. V was clipped by 5 bases and J by 3 bases; unmatched bases: 8. This CDR3 has 15 residues. Germline values: CDR1 LGHDT, CDR2 YNNKEL (reference sequence).

This chain connects TRBV2 to TRBJ2-1; TRBD2 matches at 10 bases. Germline values: CDR1 SNHLY, CDR2 FYNNEI. This CDR3 contains 15 residues. Trimming cost V 7 bases and J 5 bases; bases outside gene matches: 8. This CDR3 is CASTLGLAANNEQFF. The CDR3 DNA is TGTGCCAGCACACTAGGACTAGCGGCCAACAATGAGCAGTTCTTC.

This chain uses TRBV12-3 or TRBV12-4 with TRBJ2-7; D might be TRBD1 (6 bases). V lost 3 bases and J 6 bases, leaving 9 bases between the germline ends. The CDR3 length is 12 residues. DNA for the CDR3: TGTGCCAGCAGTTTGCAGGGGTCCGAGCAGTACTTC. Encoded protein: CASSLQGSEQYF.

Comment on this clone: The junction does not match germline at one end; this may be a read error. The chain is built from TRBV20-1 and TRBJ1-2; D not resolved. There are 11 residues in the CDR3. The germline V gene has CDR1 DFQATT and CDR2 SNEGSKA (reference sequence). CDR3 residues: CSAGDTDGYTF. The CDR3 region has the DNA TGCAGTGCTGGAGACACTGATGGCTACACCTTC.

The V gene is TRBV6-5, the J gene TRBJ1-2; 7 bases line up with TRBD1. The J segment lost 4 bases and the V segment lost 6 bases, leaving 5 bases of the junction unmatched. This CDR3 has 13 amino acids. Germline lookup yields CDR1 MNHEY and CDR2 SVGAGI. As DNA, the CDR3 is TGTGCCAGCAGCCCGGGACAGCTCTATGGCTACACCTTC. Its protein product is CASSPGQLYGYTF.

V and J are TRBV9 and TRBJ2-1; the D is unclear. CDR1 SGDLS and CDR2 YYNGEE come from the germline V gene. Trimming took 0 bases from V and 5 from J, leaving 15 bases between them. The CDR3 spans 16 residues. CDR3 in amino acids: CASSVESGVRHNEQFF. The CDR3 region has the DNA TGTGCCAGCAGCGTAGAGTCTGGAGTCAGACACAATGAGCAGTTCTTC.